This TCR beta chain originates from a study of cytomegalovirus exposure and HLA in healthy donors. The study, taken as a whole, reports: Reportedly, cytomegalovirus status was diagnosed with high sensitivity and specificity. In vitro data verified a few CMV-associated chains as specific for CMV antigens. The study designated some 180 TCR beta chains cytomegalovirus-associated.

Healthy individuals who donated bone marrow served as the donors. This PCR relied on a set of 60 Vbeta primers and 13 Jbeta primers. The method was immunoSEQ multiplex PCR; TCRdb's version includes in-frame clones alone and lacks a portion of them. Among roughly 99,000 clones listed, approximately 79% were seen once. This clone was seen a handful of times. The antigen is not known. The germline gives CDR1 SGHVS, CDR2 FQNEAQ. V shed 5 bases and J shed 7 bases, with 15 bases lying between them. The CDR3 consists of 13 residues. The receptor comes from a woman between 35 and 50 years old in good health and CMV-seropositive. The chain uses TRBV7-8 and TRBJ2-7; a possible D gene is TRBD1 (6 bases). Source material: PBMCs. CDR3 protein: CASSPGARGEQYF. For the CDR3, the DNA is TGTGCCAGCAGCCCAGGGGCCAGAGGGGAGCAGTACTTC.